This T cell receptor (beta chain) originates from a study of blood T cell repertoires in COVID-19. Assay: immunoSEQ multiplex PCR; the TCRdb copy retains only in-frame clones and omits some. Of 35,000 to 45,000 clones in the sample, about 90% were seen once. CDR3 size: 13 residues. CDR1 is SQVTM, CDR2 ANQGSEA, per germline. The V and J ends lost 5 bases and 3 bases respectively, with 14 bases between them. This receptor was taken from a human donor in a cohort sampled during active COVID-19. The chain recombines TRBV29-1 with TRBJ2-7; the D is unclear. Sequenced material: peripheral blood. The chain's CDR3 is CSVRTAHNYEQYF. The CDR3, as DNA: TGCAGCGTTCGCACAGCTCACAACTACGAGCAGTACTTC.